These 26 T cell receptor beta chains share one sample of origin, sequenced in a study of T cells in Graves' hyperthyroidism and ophthalmopathy. TCR beta CDR3 region amplification was performed from RNA transcripts. The HTBI primer set drove a first-round RT-PCR of the TCR CDR3. TCRdb re-analysed the multiplex PCR reads in MiXCR, keeping a single row per CDR3 protein. Here the sample spans 600,000 to 650,000 distinct CDR3 sequences, around 15% being singletons. Sequencing input: blood. The receptors derive from a woman aged 30 to 39 with Graves' hyperthyroidism.

This clonotype was seen many times. The rearrangement uses TRBV5-1 and TRBJ1-2; no clear D. CDR3 length: 13 residues. Germline CDR1 SGHRS, CDR2 YFSETQ. V was trimmed by 4 bases and J by 8 bases, leaving 15 bases between them. CDR3 DNA sequence: TGCGCCAGCAGCAAGGGAAGCGGTCTAGGCTACACCTTC. It specifies CASSKGSGLGYTF. Using reference TRBV5-1 and TRBJ1-2 for the parts outside the CDR3, the full variable domain is KAGVTQTPRYLIKTRGQQVTLSCSPISGHRSVSWYQQTPGQGLQFLFEYFSETQRNKGNFPGRFSGRQFSNSRSEMNVSTLELGDSALYLCASSKGSGLGYTFGSGTRLTVV.

This chain links TRBV5-1 with TRBJ1-2; D may be TRBD1 (5 bases). CDR3 length equals 13 residues. V dropped 0 bases and J dropped 6 bases, with 9 bases sitting between them. From germline, CDR1 is SGHRS and CDR2 YFSETQ. The CDR3 bases are TGCGCCAGCAGCTTGGAGGGGACTAATGGCTACACCTTC. Translating it yields CASSLEGTNGYTF.

This clonotype was recorded many times. The chain combines TRBV12-3 or TRBV12-4 with TRBJ2-3; no clear D. The CDR3 is 13 residues long. V gave up 5 bases and J gave up 2 bases, with 8 bases separating them. CDR3 loop: CASSPIATDTQYF. CDR3 nucleotide sequence: TGTGCCAGCAGTCCTATCGCCACAGATACGCAGTATTTT.

Regarding this clonotype: This may be a read error, as it is one base from a much larger clone. V usage is TRBV30 and J usage is TRBJ2-3; 14 bases are shared with TRBD2. The V gene's germline CDR1 is GTSNPN and CDR2 SVGIG (reference sequence). V lost 5 bases and J lost 0; bases outside the gene matches: 4. The CDR3 spans 16 residues. CDR3 sequence reads: CAWAGTSGSSTDTQYF. The CDR3 DNA reads as TGTGCCTGGGCCGGGACTAGCGGGAGTAGCACAGATACGCAGTATTTT. Supplemented by reference TRBV30 and TRBJ2-3, the full variable domain reads SQTIHQWPATLVQPVGSPLSLECTVEGTSNPNLYWYRQAAGRGLQLLFYSVGIGQISSEVPQNLSASRPQDRQFILSSKKLLLSDSGFYLCAWAGTSGSSTDTQYFGPGTRLTVL.

The sample holds a few counts of this clonotype. The J gene is TRBJ1-6, the V gene TRBV6-1; D ambiguous. Germline V gene data show CDR1 as MNHNS and CDR2 as SASEGT. The CDR3 runs to 16 residues. Trimming took 0 bases from V and 7 from J, leaving 13 bases between them. The chain's CDR3 is CASSEALGSLNSPLHF. CDR3 DNA sequence: TGTGCCAGCAGTGAAGCGCTAGGAAGCCTAAATTCACCCCTCCACTTT.

The gene calls are TRBV6-2 or TRBV6-3 and TRBJ1-5; D gene uncertain. Per germline, CDR1 MNHEY and CDR2 SVGEGT. The CDR3 loop spans 13 amino acids. Between the trimmed V and J ends, which lost 6 bases and 5 bases, there was a span of 11 bases. CDR3 DNA sequence: TGTGCCAGCAGCTTCGCTCTGTATCAGCCCCAGCATTTT. It specifies CASSFALYQPQHF.

The J gene is TRBJ1-3, the V gene TRBV20-1; 8 nucleotides line up with TRBD1. Germline V CDR1 and CDR2: DFQATT, SNEGSKA (reference sequence). V lost 6 bases and J lost 1; bases outside the gene matches: 5. The CDR3 is made up of 14 amino acids. The CDR3 DNA sequence: TGCAGTGCGAGAACAGGGGGTTCTGGAAACACCATATATTTT. Its protein product is CSARTGGSGNTIYF.

Many counts were recorded for this clonotype. In DNA form, the CDR3 reads TGTGCCAGTCAGCTCCCAGGGAGCGGCTACACCTTC. Amino acid sequence: CASQLPGSGYTF. The chain links TRBV19 to TRBJ1-2; D possibly corresponds to TRBD1 (5 bases). V was cut by 8 bases and J by 8 bases, with 15 bases left in between. The CDR3 has 12 residues. Germline V gives CDR1 LNHDA, CDR2 SQIVND (reference sequence).

A word on this clonotype: An end of the junction differs from the germline gene, which may be a read error. V usage is TRBV6-2 or TRBV6-3 and J usage is TRBJ2-5; no clear D gene. CDR3 length: 11 amino acids. Germline loops: CDR1 MNHEY, CDR2 SVGEGT. DNA for the CDR3: TGTGCCCGCAGTTACGGTGAGACCCAGTACTTC. Translating it yields CARSYGETQYF.

This clonotype has a handful of counts. The rearrangement links TRBV29-1 to TRBJ1-5; D unresolved. This CDR3 has 13 residues. Germline assignment: CDR1 SQVTM and CDR2 ANQGSEA. Deletions cut 4 bases from V and 3 bases from J, with 10 bases between. Written as DNA, the CDR3 is TGCAGCGTTGGAACGGCTCCCAATCAGCCCCAGCATTTT. Encoded protein: CSVGTAPNQPQHF.

CDR3 sequence: CASSVGGGSGNTGELFF. CDR3 nucleotides: TGTGCCAGCAGCGTAGGAGGGGGTAGCGGGAACACCGGGGAGCTGTTTTTT. V gene TRBV9 combines with J gene TRBJ2-2; either TRBD1 or TRBD2 may fit D (6 bases each). The CDR3 loop spans 17 amino acids. The V end lost 0 bases, the J end lost 1 base, and 13 bases lay between the germline ends. The germline CDR1 and CDR2 sequences are SGDLS and YYNGEE. The whole variable domain, remainder taken from reference TRBV9 and TRBJ2-2, is DSGVTQTPKHLITATGQRVTLRCSPRSGDLSVYWYQQSLDQGLQFLIQYYNGEERAKGNILERFSAQQFPDLHSELNLSSLELGDSALYFCASSVGGGSGNTGELFFGEGSRLTVL.

A few counts support this clonotype. The rearrangement links TRBV12-3 or TRBV12-4 to TRBJ2-2; TRBD2 aligns across 12 bases. J gave up 0 bases and V 7 bases, and 6 bases lay outside the gene matches. The CDR3 contains 17 residues. The CDR3 bases are TGTGCCAGCACCCGACTAGCGGGAGACTCGAACACCGGGGAGCTGTTTTTT. Translation gives CASTRLAGDSNTGELFF.

This clonotype has just one count. In this CDR3 the conserved last residue, phenylalanine or tryptophan, is missing, so a read error is likely. The chain couples TRBV28 to TRBJ1-2; D uncertain. Germline V gives CDR1 MDHEN, CDR2 SYDVKM. Between the trimmed V and J ends, which lost 2 bases and 4 bases, there was a span of 5 bases. The CDR3 length is 12 residues. The CDR3 nucleotides are TGTGCCAGCAGTTTAACCCGCTATGGCTACACCCTC. This encodes CASSLTRYGYTL.

This clonotype was seen more than once but under ten times. The chain couples TRBV12-3 or TRBV12-4 to TRBJ2-7, with D possibly TRBD2 on 7 matching bases. The V end lost 6 bases, the J end lost 5 bases, and 20 bases lay between the germline ends. The CDR3 runs 15 residues. The CDR3 reads CASRGGGGGGDEQYF. CDR3 coding DNA: TGTGCCAGCAGGGGGGGGGGGGGGGGGGGCGACGAGCAGTACTTC.

This clonotype was seen many times. The chain couples TRBV13 to TRBJ2-7; D unclear. With 0 bases removed from V and 0 bases from J, the gap between germline ends came to 6 bases. This CDR3 is 14 amino acids long. Germline-derived CDR1 and CDR2 are PRHDT and FYEKMQ (reference sequence). In nucleotides, the CDR3 is TGTGCCAGCAGCTTAGGCTCCAGCTCCTACGAGCAGTACTTC. This encodes CASSLGSSSYEQYF.

V is TRBV18 and J is TRBJ2-7; 8 bases line up with TRBD2. J was trimmed by 3 bases and V by 6 bases; bases with no gene match: 7. This CDR3 spans 14 amino acids. Germline values: CDR1 KGHSH, CDR2 LQKENI. The CDR3 here is CASSPTSVIYEQYF. CDR3 DNA: TGTGCCAGCTCCCCGACTAGCGTGATCTACGAGCAGTACTTC. The full variable domain, completed using reference TRBV18 and TRBJ2-7, is NAGVMQNPRHLVRRRGQEARLRCSPMKGHSHVYWYRQLPEEGLKFMVYLQKENIIDESGMPKERFSAEFPKEGPSILRIQQVVRGDSAAYFCASSPTSVIYEQYFGPGTRLTVT.

There are many counts of this clonotype. The J gene is TRBJ1-1, the V gene TRBV18; D ambiguous. V was pared by 2 bases and J by 1 base, with 8 bases between. Germline-derived CDR1 and CDR2 are KGHSH and LQKENI. This CDR3 is 14 amino acids long. As DNA, the CDR3 is TGTGCCAGCTCACCAACTGCGGGGAACACTGAAGCTTTCTTT. Amino acid sequence: CASSPTAGNTEAFF.

This clonotype was recorded at least ten times. The chain links TRBV20-1 to TRBJ2-3; 11 bases agree with TRBD2. Germline values: CDR1 DFQATT, CDR2 SNEGSKA (reference sequence). This CDR3 spans 18 amino acids. J lost 1 base, V lost 3 bases, and 12 bases had no gene match. The DNA of the CDR3 is TGCAGTGCTAGTTCTGCTAGCGGGAGGTTAAAAGGCACAGATACGCAGTATTTT. Its protein product is CSASSASGRLKGTDTQYF.

Comments on this clonotype: A much larger clone lies a single base off, so this may be a read error. The V gene is TRBV5-1, the J gene TRBJ2-7; 12 bases fit TRBD2. CDR1 and CDR2 from the germline V gene are SGHRS and YFSETQ. The J segment lost 2 bases and the V segment lost 3 bases, leaving 3 bases of the junction unmatched. The length of the CDR3 is 15 residues. The CDR3 nucleotides read TGCGCCAGCAGCTGGACTAGCGGGGCCCCCTACGAGCAGTACTTC. It encodes CASSWTSGAPYEQYF. The whole variable domain, remainder taken from reference TRBV5-1 and TRBJ2-7, is KAGVTQTPRYLIKTRGQQVTLSCSPISGHRSVSWYQQTPGQGLQFLFEYFSETQRNKGNFPGRFSGRQFSNSRSEMNVSTLELGDSALYLCASSWTSGAPYEQYFGPGTRLTVT.

The sample holds a few counts of this clonotype. The rearrangement uses TRBV18 and TRBJ1-1; D ambiguous. CDR3 length: 14 residues. From germline, CDR1 is KGHSH and CDR2 LQKENI. Trimming took off 2 bases at V and 1 base at J, with 8 bases between the two ends. The chain's CDR3 is CASSPNVGNTEAFF. CDR3 sequence (DNA): TGTGCCAGCTCACCAAATGTTGGGAACACTGAAGCTTTCTTT.

This clonotype was counted many times. The J gene is TRBJ1-2, the V gene TRBV3-1, with 8 bases lining up with TRBD1. Germline CDR1 is LGHDT and CDR2 is YNNKEL (reference sequence). The CDR3 has 13 amino acids. Trimming removed 7 bases from V and 4 bases from J; junction bases left unmatched: 5. CDR3 residues: CASIGQGTYGYTF. CDR3 in DNA: TGTGCCAGCATCGGACAGGGTACCTATGGCTACACCTTC.

The rearrangement uses TRBV7-2 and TRBJ2-3, with 10 bases lining up with TRBD2. CDR1 is SGHTA, CDR2 FQGNSA, per germline. V lost 5 bases to trimming and J lost 11 bases; unmatched junction nucleotides: 13. The CDR3 totals 15 residues. CDR3 sequence (DNA): TGTGCCAGCAGCGCGGAGACTAGCGGGTTCGGGGGGCAGTATTTT. Translation gives CASSAETSGFGGQYF.

A few counts support this clonotype. The rearrangement uses TRBV6-1 and TRBJ1-5; no reliable D call. Looked up from germline, CDR1 is MNHNS and CDR2 is SASEGT. The ends were cut back, 0 bases at V and 0 bases at J, with 9 bases in the middle. The CDR3 runs to 16 residues. The CDR3 DNA sequence: TGTGCCAGCAGTGAAGCTACCGGGGTTAGCAATCAGCCCCAGCATTTT. Protein sequence: CASSEATGVSNQPQHF.

This clonotype came up once. The chain is built from TRBV30 and TRBJ2-4; a weak D match, TRBD2 (7 bases). This CDR3 spans 14 amino acids. Germline-derived CDR1 and CDR2 are GTSNPN and SVGIG (reference sequence). Between the trimmed V and J ends, which lost 0 bases and 7 bases, there was a span of 13 bases. The DNA of the CDR3 is TGTGCCTGGAGTGTAGGGGGGGCGGGTAACATTCAGTACTTC. Translation gives CAWSVGGAGNIQYF.

In this sample, this clonotype turned up a few times. The CDR3 here is CASSVDSGQPQHF. Here the CDR3 DNA reads TGTGCCAGCAGCGTAGACAGCGGTCAGCCCCAGCATTTT. The chain couples TRBV9 to TRBJ1-5, with unresolved D. V dropped 0 bases and J dropped 6 bases, with 7 bases sitting between them. There are 13 residues in the CDR3. Germline-derived CDR1 and CDR2 are SGDLS and YYNGEE.

This clonotype was observed a handful of times. This chain joins TRBV18 and TRBJ1-4; tentatively, D is TRBD1 (5 bases). V was cut by 2 bases and J by 8 bases, with 9 bases left in between. The CDR3 is made up of 13 amino acids. CDR1 and CDR2 from the germline V gene are KGHSH and LQKENI. For the CDR3, the DNA is TGTGCCAGCTCACCAGGGGGGGAAGAAAAACTGTTTTTT. Translation gives CASSPGGEEKLFF.